The next 14 T cell receptor beta chains were all read from a single sample in a study of early T cells in non-severe SARS-CoV-2 infection. A single record per CDR3 protein comes from TCRdb applying MiXCR to the 5' RACE reads. The data show over 75,000 distinct CDR3 sequences, about 16% seen once. Material for sequencing was whole blood. The source is an adult who was a healthcare worker with PCR-confirmed SARS-CoV-2 infection or an uninfected control (not recorded which).

The chain carries TRBV20-1 and TRBJ2-3; D gene uncertain. Germline CDR1 and CDR2: DFQATT and SNEGSKA (reference sequence). V shed 3 bases and J shed 7 bases, with 14 bases lying between them. The CDR3 spans 13 residues. CDR3 residues: CSARIPTTNTQYF. The DNA of the CDR3 is TGCAGTGCTAGGATCCCTACAACGAATACGCAGTATTTT.

This clonotype was counted between two and nine times. The rearrangement joins TRBV6-6 to TRBJ1-1; the D gene is possibly TRBD1 (6 bases). Between the trimmed V and J ends, which lost 10 bases and 3 bases, there was a span of 12 bases. Germline V lookup: CDR1 MNHNY, CDR2 SVGAGI (reference sequence). This CDR3 contains 12 residues. The CDR3: CAIGGGDTEAFF. CDR3 nucleotide sequence: TGTGCCATAGGAGGGGGGGACACTGAAGCTTTCTTT.

This clonotype has at least ten counts. The J gene is TRBJ2-6, the V gene TRBV10-3; D gene ambiguous. CDR1 is ENHRY and CDR2 is SYGVKD in the germline V gene. The CDR3 runs to 15 residues. V was clipped by 6 bases and J by 1 base, with 10 bases between them. CDR3 region: CAIRPRESGANVLTF. The CDR3 region has the DNA TGTGCCATCAGACCCAGAGAGTCTGGGGCCAACGTCCTGACTTTC.

In the case of this clonotype: The junction does not match germline at one end; this may be a read error. The chain links TRBV7-9 to TRBJ2-1, with 9 positions matching TRBD2. Germline CDR1 SEHNR, CDR2 FQNEAQ (reference sequence). This CDR3 contains 16 residues. CDR3 bases: TGTGCCAGCAGATTAGGACTAGCGAACTCCTACAATGAGCAGTTCTTC. Its translation: CASRLGLANSYNEQFF.

This clonotype was recorded a few times. The rearrangement joins TRBV6-5 to TRBJ2-1, with 12 bases aligning to TRBD2. J gave up 7 bases and V 2 bases, and 6 bases lay outside the gene matches. The germline V gene encodes CDR1 MNHEY and CDR2 SVGAGI. The CDR3 has 16 amino acids. The CDR3 reads CASSYLATSGSNEQFF. The CDR3 DNA reads as TGTGCCAGCAGTTACCTAGCGACTAGCGGGAGTAATGAGCAGTTCTTC.

The rearrangement joins TRBV12-3 or TRBV12-4 to TRBJ1-1; D is uncertain. The CDR3 has 13 residues. Trimming left V 3 bases short and J 2 bases short, with 7 bases between. The CDR3: CASSFELNTEAFF. The CDR3 DNA reads as TGTGCCAGCAGTTTCGAGTTAAACACTGAAGCTTTCTTT.

This clonotype was seen more than once but under ten times. The chain joins TRBV7-2 to TRBJ2-1; 7 bases are shared with TRBD2. The J segment lost 10 bases and the V segment lost 3 bases, leaving 6 bases of the junction unmatched. Looked up from germline, CDR1 is SGHTA and CDR2 is FQGNSA. The CDR3 sequence is 13 residues long. The CDR3 region has the DNA TGTGCCAGCAGCTTGTATCAGGGAGGGGAGCAGTTCTTC. It translates to CASSLYQGGEQFF.

The chain uses TRBV7-9 and TRBJ2-7; 7 positions match TRBD1. CDR1 is SEHNR and CDR2 is FQNEAQ in the germline V gene (reference sequence). The CDR3 has 14 residues. With 1 base clipped from V and 7 bases from J, the junction kept 7 bases outside the gene matches. The CDR3 region has the DNA TGTGCCAGCAGCTTAGGACAGGGCAGGCTTGAGCAGTACTTC. It translates to CASSLGQGRLEQYF.

The chain uses TRBV11-2 and TRBJ2-7, with D perhaps matching TRBD2 (6 bases). The CDR3 runs 15 residues. CDR1 and CDR2 from the germline V gene are SGHAT and FQNNGV. Trimming removed 2 bases from V and 5 bases from J, with 16 bases in between. CDR3 loop: CASSLSRSTSHEQYF. DNA of the CDR3: TGTGCCAGCAGCTTATCACGGTCGACTAGTCACGAGCAGTACTTC.

In this sample, this clonotype turned up once. This chain joins TRBV7-9 and TRBJ2-7, with TRBD2 identical over 14 bases. Germline V gives CDR1 SEHNR, CDR2 FQNEAQ (reference sequence). The V gene end was trimmed by 5 bases and the J gene end by 3 bases; junction bases not matched to a gene: 12. The CDR3 is 18 amino acids. The CDR3 region is CASSPKQGTSGSGYEQYF. In DNA form, the CDR3 reads TGTGCCAGCAGCCCGAAGCAAGGGACTAGCGGGAGTGGCTACGAGCAGTACTTC.

The J gene is TRBJ2-3, the V gene TRBV12-3 or TRBV12-4; maybe TRBD2 (5 bases). The CDR3 has 16 amino acids. Deletions cut 1 base from V and 2 bases from J, with 13 bases between. The CDR3 DNA reads as TGTGCCAGCAGTTTAGGCCAATTCGACTACACAGATACGCAGTATTTT. It specifies CASSLGQFDYTDTQYF.

V usage is TRBV4-3 and J usage is TRBJ1-1, with D maybe TRBD1 (6 bases). Germline V gene lookup returns CDR1 LGHNA and CDR2 YSLEER. The CDR3 consists of 17 residues. Trimming pared 5 bases from V and 2 bases from J, leaving 21 bases between. The CDR3 nucleotides are TGCGCCAGCAGCACTCAGACAGGAGTAGAACTAAACACTGAAGCTTTCTTT. Translating it yields CASSTQTGVELNTEAFF.

V is TRBV5-1 and J is TRBJ1-2; possible D gene TRBD1, 5 bases. V gave up 0 bases and J gave up 4 bases, with 10 bases separating them. From germline, CDR1 is SGHRS and CDR2 YFSETQ. The CDR3 is made up of 14 amino acids. CDR3 loop: CASSLEGTLYGYTF. CDR3 nucleotides: TGCGCCAGCAGCTTGGAGGGGACGCTCTATGGCTACACCTTC.

This clonotype was counted only a few times. The chain combines TRBV2 with TRBJ2-3, with TRBD2 identical over 11 bases. V shed 8 bases, J shed 2 bases, and the junction held 6 bases outside the gene matches. The CDR3 has 15 residues. CDR1 and CDR2 (germline): SNHLY, FYNNEI. The CDR3 bases are TGTGCCAGCCGGGGACTAGCGGCCGCCACAGATACGCAGTATTTT. It translates to CASRGLAAATDTQYF.